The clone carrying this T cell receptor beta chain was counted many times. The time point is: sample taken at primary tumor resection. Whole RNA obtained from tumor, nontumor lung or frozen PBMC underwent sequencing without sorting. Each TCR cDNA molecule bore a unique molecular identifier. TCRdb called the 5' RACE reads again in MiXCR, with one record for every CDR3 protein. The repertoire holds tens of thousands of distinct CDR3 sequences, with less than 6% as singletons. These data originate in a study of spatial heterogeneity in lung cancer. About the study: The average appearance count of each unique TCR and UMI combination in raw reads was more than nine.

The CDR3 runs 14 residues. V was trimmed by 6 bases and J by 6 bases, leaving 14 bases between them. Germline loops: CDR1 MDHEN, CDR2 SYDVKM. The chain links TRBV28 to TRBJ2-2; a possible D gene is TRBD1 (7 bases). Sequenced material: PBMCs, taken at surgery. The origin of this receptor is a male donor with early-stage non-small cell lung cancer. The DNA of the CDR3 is TGTGCCAGCAGCAGAACAGGGGAGGCCGGGGAGCTGTTTTTT. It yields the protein CASSRTGEAGELFF. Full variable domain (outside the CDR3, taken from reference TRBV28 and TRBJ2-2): DVKVTQSSRYLVKRTGEKVFLECVQDMDHENMFWYRQDPGLGLRLIYFSYDVKMKEKGDIPEGYSVSREKKERFSLILESASTNQTSMYLCASSRTGEAGELFFGEGSRLTVL.